A selection of T cell receptor beta chains follows, all from one sample in a study of OX40 agonist ivuxolimab in advanced cancers. The protocol was immunoSEQ multiplex PCR, while the TCRdb copy is restricted to in-frame clones and leaves out a portion. The table records about 50,000 clones, roughly 83% of them present only once. Sequenced material: CD4+ or CD8+ T cells sorted from blood, taken in a trial of the OX40 agonist ivuxolimab. The receptors were sampled from an adult with an advanced solid tumor such as melanoma, head and neck, liver or kidney cancer. Each CDR3 is given with its conserved first and last residue. A D gene is named only where the DNA matches it firmly. Not every row has a clone size; where given, it reads once, few, many or a size class.

abundance,j_gene,v_gene,d_gene,CDR3aa,CDR3nt
.,TRBJ2-1,TRBV5-1,.,CASSLEDYNEQFF,TGCGCCAGCAGCTTGGAGGATTACAATGAGCAGTTCTTC
.,TRBJ2-7,TRBV30,TRBD2,CAWSVLSGGGEQYF,TGTGCCTGGAGTGTACTATCCGGGGGGGGCGAGCAGTACTTC
.,TRBJ1-6,TRBV10-2,.,CASNHRDARLPLHF,TGCGCCAGCAACCACCGGGACGCCAGGTTACCCCTCCACTTT
few,TRBJ2-1,TRBV4-2,TRBD2,CASSQDPGGSNEQFF,TGTGCCAGCAGCCAAGATCCCGGGGGGAGTAATGAGCAGTTCTTC
.,TRBJ1-3,TRBV27,TRBD1,CASAPRPQGNTIYF,TGTGCCAGCGCCCCACGGCCACAGGGGAACACCATATATTTT
few,TRBJ2-5,TRBV7-8,TRBD2,CASSLPSGGQETQYF,TGTGCCAGCAGCTTACCATCGGGGGGTCAAGAGACCCAGTACTTC
.,TRBJ1-6,TRBV29-1,.,CSVQIGGMNSPLHF,TGCAGCGTCCAGATAGGTGGCATGAATTCACCCCTCCACTTT
.,TRBJ1-1,TRBV30,.,CAWSEQGRNTEAFF,TGTGCCTGGAGTGAACAGGGCAGGAACACTGAAGCTTTCTTT
.,TRBJ2-7,TRBV6-5,TRBD1,CASSLRGTGGLEQYF,TGTGCCAGCAGCCTCCGTGGGACAGGGGGTCTCGAGCAGTACTTC
.,TRBJ2-7,TRBV5-5,TRBD1,CASSLRDRLKSEQYF,TGTGCCAGCAGCTTGCGGGACAGGTTAAAATCCGAGCAGTACTTC
.,TRBJ2-1,TRBV18,TRBD1,CASSRRGTGGRGNEQFF,TGTGCCAGCTCACGTCGCGGGACAGGGGGTCGAGGCAATGAGCAGTTCTTC
.,TRBJ1-1,TRBV13,.,CASSLGTANTEAFF,TGTGCCAGCAGCCTCGGCACGGCGAACACTGAAGCTTTCTTT
.,TRBJ1-2,TRBV5-4,.,CASSYPHGSANYGYTF,TGTGCCAGCAGCTACCCCCATGGTTCCGCTAACTATGGCTACACCTTC
.,TRBJ1-5,TRBV28,.,CAINRISDQPQHF,TGTGCCATCAACAGGATTTCGGATCAGCCCCAGCATTTT
few,TRBJ1-5,TRBV7-9,.,CASALDSSQAQHF,TGTGCCAGCGCTTTGGACAGTTCCCAGGCCCAGCATTTT
.,TRBJ2-6,TRBV5-1,.,CASSLVMVRSSGANVLTF,TGCGCCAGCAGCTTGGTCATGGTAAGGTCCTCTGGGGCCAACGTCCTGACTTTC
once,TRBJ1-1,TRBV30,.,CAWRGGPRFTEAFF,TGTGCCTGGAGGGGGGGGCCCAGGTTTACTGAAGCTTTCTTT
.,TRBJ1-2,TRBV28,.,CASSQSGTMGYTF,TGTGCCAGCAGTCAATCCGGGACAATGGGCTACACCTTC
once,TRBJ2-5,TRBV7-7,TRBD1,CASSLDRGFQETQYF,TGTGCTAGCAGCTTAGACAGGGGGTTTCAAGAGACCCAGTACTTC
.,TRBJ2-3,TRBV5-1,.,CASSLGGEDTQYF,TGCGCCAGCAGCTTGGGCGGAGAAGATACGCAGTATTTT
.,TRBJ2-3,TRBV4-1,TRBD2,CASSRGWTSGSTDTQYF,TGCGCCAGCAGCCGCGGTTGGACTAGCGGGAGCACAGATACGCAGTATTTT
.,TRBJ2-5,TRBV10-3,TRBD2,CAIWAGGPRETQYF,TGTGCCATCTGGGCGGGAGGGCCCCGCGAGACCCAGTACTTC
.,TRBJ2-2,TRBV7-7,.,CASSPRVGTGELFF,TGTGCTAGCAGTCCAAGGGTGGGAACCGGGGAGCTGTTTTTT
many,TRBJ1-1,TRBV6-1,.,CASSELGLWTEAFF,TGTGCCAGCAGTGAACTAGGGTTGTGGACTGAAGCTTTCTTT
.,TRBJ2-7,TRBV5-4,.,CASSLRVNPGSDYEQYF,TGTGCCAGCAGCTTGCGGGTTAATCCTGGCTCTGACTACGAGCAGTACTTC
.,TRBJ1-2,TRBV10-3,.,CAISDPTRVLYGYTF,TGTGCCATCAGTGACCCAACCAGGGTTCTTTATGGCTACACCTTC
.,TRBJ2-6,TRBV7-9,.,CASSLRGGASGANVLTF,TGTGCCAGCAGCTTAAGGGGGGGCGCGTCTGGGGCCAACGTCCTGACTTTC
.,TRBJ2-2,TRBV5-1,.,CASSLEGVGTGELFF,TGCGCCAGCAGCCTGGAGGGGGTTGGCACCGGGGAGCTGTTTTTT
few,TRBJ2-1,TRBV7-2,.,CASSRRGGLSPHNEQFF,TGTGCCAGCAGCCGCAGGGGGGGACTATCCCCCCACAATGAGCAGTTCTTC
few,TRBJ1-1,TRBV9,.,CASSVNFLNTEAFF,TGTGCCAGCAGCGTCAATTTTTTGAACACTGAAGCTTTCTTT
.,TRBJ2-1,TRBV28,TRBD1,CASYLTGVRDGEQFF,TGTGCCAGCTATTTGACAGGGGTGCGGGATGGTGAGCAGTTCTTC
.,TRBJ2-7,TRBV6-6,TRBD2,CASSTGLAGYEQYF,TGTGCCAGCAGTACCGGACTAGCGGGCTACGAGCAGTACTTC
few,TRBJ1-5,TRBV19,TRBD1,CASTSRDRVQPQHF,TGTGCCAGTACCTCCAGGGACAGAGTCCAGCCCCAGCATTTT
few,TRBJ2-5,TRBV7-9,.,CASSAQETQYF,TGTGCCAGCAGCGCTCAAGAGACCCAGTACTTC
.,TRBJ2-7,TRBV19,.,CASSISQGSYEQYF,TGTGCCAGTAGTATAAGCCAGGGGAGCTACGAGCAGTACTTC
once,TRBJ1-2,TRBV5-4,TRBD1,CASSSRTGNYGYTF,TGTGCCAGCAGCTCACGGACAGGGAACTATGGCTACACCTTC
.,TRBJ2-3,TRBV25-1,.,CASSDGPGTDTQYF,TGTGCCAGCAGTGATGGCCCGGGCACAGATACGCAGTATTTT
.,TRBJ2-3,TRBV7-3,TRBD2,CASSQGAGGPADTQYF,TGTGCCAGCAGCCAAGGGGCGGGAGGTCCGGCAGATACGCAGTATTTT
.,TRBJ1-2,TRBV29-1,TRBD1,CSVEIQGVDGYTF,TGCAGCGTTGAAATCCAGGGGGTCGATGGCTACACCTTC